The T cell receptor beta chain under discussion was sequenced for a study of beta chain features in type 1 diabetes. General study results and limits: Among patients with Type 1 diabetes, TCRB CDR3s were moderately but significantly shorter in every one of the four CD4+ subsets. Naive, central memory and Treg TCRB repertoires seemed to resemble each other more closely in patients than they did in healthy donors. Here, the possible influence of HLA type (on TCRB rearrangement) remained unresolved. An over-representation of cells with high TCR expression could result from cDNA sequencing.

CDR3 length equals 18 residues. V lost 2 bases, J lost 3 bases, and 9 bases stayed unmatched. CDR1 and CDR2 (germline): SGDLS, YYNGEE. Since all of the isolated RNA was reverse transcribed, expressed TCRB transcripts were what got sequenced. Sequencing used immunoSEQ multiplex PCR; TCRdb keeps in-frame clones, though not all of them. The table shows roughly 260,000 clones, with approximately 20% occurring only once. This clone was counted a few times. Antigen unknown. The TCR sequence derives from a woman aged 40 to 55 with type 1 diabetes. The sequencing sample was made of naive CD4+ T cells from blood. This chain joins TRBV9 and TRBJ2-5; TRBD2 matches at 14 bases. The CDR3 DNA sequence: TGTGCCAGCAGCGTGGAGCCCGGGACTAGCGGGAGAGAAGAGACCCAGTACTTC. Its protein product is CASSVEPGTSGREETQYF.